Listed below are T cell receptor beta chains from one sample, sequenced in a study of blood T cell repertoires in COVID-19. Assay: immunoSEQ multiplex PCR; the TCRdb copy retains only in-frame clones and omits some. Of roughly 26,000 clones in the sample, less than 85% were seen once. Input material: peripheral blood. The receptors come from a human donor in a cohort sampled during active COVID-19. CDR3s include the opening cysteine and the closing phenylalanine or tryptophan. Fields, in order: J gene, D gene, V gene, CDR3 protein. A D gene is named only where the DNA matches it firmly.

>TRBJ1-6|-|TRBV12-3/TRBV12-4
CASRPGQNSPLHF
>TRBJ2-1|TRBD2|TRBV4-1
CASSQEWLAGVNEQFF
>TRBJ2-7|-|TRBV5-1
CASSLGRGRVPYEQYF
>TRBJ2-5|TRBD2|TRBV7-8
CASSSDASGKETQYF
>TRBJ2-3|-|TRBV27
CASSLLQWRGSTDTQYF
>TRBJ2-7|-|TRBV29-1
CSVESPAGSWGEQYF
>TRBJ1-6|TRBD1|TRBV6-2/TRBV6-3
CASSSDRGRNGSPLHF
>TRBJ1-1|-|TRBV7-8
CASSPGHLNTEAFF
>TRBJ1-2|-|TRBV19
CASSPQSRGYGYTF
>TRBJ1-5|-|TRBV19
CASSKGPVWPQHF
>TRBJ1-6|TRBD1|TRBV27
CASTPGDSHNSPLHF
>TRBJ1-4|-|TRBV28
CAISDQGTNEKLFF
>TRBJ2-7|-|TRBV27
CASSARLVYEQYF
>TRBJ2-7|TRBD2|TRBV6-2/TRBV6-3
CASSLLAVSYEQYF
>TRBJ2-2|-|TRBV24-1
CATSDDGQYTGELFF
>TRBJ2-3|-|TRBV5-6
CASSLGLRVRTDTQYF
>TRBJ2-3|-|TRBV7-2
CASSLVGSVSTDTQYF
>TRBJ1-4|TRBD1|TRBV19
CASSGQGVKEKLFF
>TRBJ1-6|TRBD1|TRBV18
CASSPTGGNSPLHF
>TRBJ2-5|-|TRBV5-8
CASSLGGSETQYF
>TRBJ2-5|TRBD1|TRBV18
CASSIDRVQETQYF
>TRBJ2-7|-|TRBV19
CASSIAVLYEQYF
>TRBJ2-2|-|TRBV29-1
CSVETAGELFF
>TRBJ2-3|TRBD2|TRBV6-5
CASKIAGGTDTQYF
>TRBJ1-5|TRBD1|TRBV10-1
CASRGTGDGQPQHF
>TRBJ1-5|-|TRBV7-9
CASSLADSHSNQPQHF
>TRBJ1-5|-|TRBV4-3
CASSQEAGPNQPQHF
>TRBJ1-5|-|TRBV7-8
CASSSGGDQPQHF
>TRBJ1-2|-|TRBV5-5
CASSSGGALHYGYTF
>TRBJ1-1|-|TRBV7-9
CASSHSLNTEAFF
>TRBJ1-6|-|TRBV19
CATTDRSNSPLHF
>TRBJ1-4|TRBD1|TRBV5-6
CASSLEGQGAEKLFF
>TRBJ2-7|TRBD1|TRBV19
CASSRQGGAYEQYF
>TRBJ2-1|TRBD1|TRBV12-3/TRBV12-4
CASRGQGADEQFF
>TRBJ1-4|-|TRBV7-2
CASSLIPLTGTNEKLFF
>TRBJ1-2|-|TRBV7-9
CASSLGEGALGYGYTF
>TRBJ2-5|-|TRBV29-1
CSLGFGGLGETQYF
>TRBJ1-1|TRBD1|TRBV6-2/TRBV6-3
CASSYSDRGVEAFF
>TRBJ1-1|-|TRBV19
CASSIPGYTEAFF
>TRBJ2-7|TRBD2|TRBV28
CASSEPGGAKQYF
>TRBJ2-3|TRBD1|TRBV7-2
CASSLATGRDTQYF
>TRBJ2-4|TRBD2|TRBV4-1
CASSQLAGLKNIQYF
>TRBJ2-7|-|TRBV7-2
CASSLEGHQSYEQYF
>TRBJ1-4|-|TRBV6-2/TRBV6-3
CASSRPSGDDGEKLFF
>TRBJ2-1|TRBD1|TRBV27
CASSKTTGQGRYEQFF
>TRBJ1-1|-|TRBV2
CASSLTGDLEAFF